One and the same sample provided the 14 T cell receptor beta chains below, sequenced in a study of cytomegalovirus exposure and HLA in healthy donors. Vbeta (60) and Jbeta (13) primers were used in the PCR. This table comes from immunoSEQ multiplex PCR, and its TCRdb copy is limited to in-frame clones, with some not included. The sample contains about 130,000 clones, roughly 8.3% of which appear only once. The specimen was PBMCs. The receptors here all came from a man aged 40-49 years in good health and CMV-seronegative.

The genes are TRBV5-1 and TRBJ1-1; TRBD1 matches 8 bases. Germline V gene data show CDR1 as SGHRS and CDR2 as YFSETQ. Losses at the gene ends were 3 bases for V and 1 base for J; bases not matched to a gene: 8. CDR3 length equals 16 residues. This CDR3 reads CASSWGDDRGNTEAFF. The CDR3 nucleotides read TGCGCCAGCAGCTGGGGGGATGACAGGGGGAACACTGAAGCTTTCTTT.

V gene TRBV9 combines with J gene TRBJ1-5; D unresolved. Germline V lookup: CDR1 SGDLS, CDR2 YYNGEE. This CDR3 contains 15 residues. The DNA of the CDR3 is TGTGTAAACACTTTTATCGGGGATAACAATCAGCCCCAGCATTTT. Translating gives CVNTFIGDNNQPQHF.

This clone turned up a few times. The chain recombines TRBV2 with TRBJ1-6; TRBD1 might be the D (5 bases). CDR1 and CDR2 from the germline V gene are SNHLY and FYNNEI. The V end lost 6 bases, the J end lost 4 bases, and 10 bases lay between the germline ends. This CDR3 region has 14 residues. CDR3 DNA sequence: TGTGCCAGCAGCATTGACAGATATAATTCACCCCTCCACTTT. It is translated as CASSIDRYNSPLHF.

The genes are TRBV19 and TRBJ1-1, with D uncertain. Trimming removed 1 base from V and 5 bases from J, with 14 bases in between. Germline CDR1 reads LNHDA; CDR2 reads SQIVND (reference sequence). The CDR3 has 15 amino acids. The CDR3 here is CASSIVGGTGTEAFF. The CDR3 bases are TGTGCCAGTAGTATAGTTGGAGGTACCGGGACTGAAGCTTTCTTT.

CDR3 nucleotide sequence: TGTGCCAGCAGCCACCGGAGGGGCAGCGCTGAAGCTTTCTTT. Translation: CASSHRRGSAEAFF. The V and J genes are TRBV6-5 and TRBJ1-1, with a possible D match to TRBD1 (5 bases). Trimming took off 6 bases at V and 6 bases at J, with 17 bases between the two ends. Per the germline V gene, CDR1 is MNHEY and CDR2 is SVGAGI. The CDR3 is 14 residues long.

This rearrangement joins TRBV4-2 to TRBJ2-3; 10 bases match TRBD2. There are 16 residues in the CDR3. CDR1 is LGHNA and CDR2 is YNFKEQ in the germline V gene. J gave up 4 bases and V 0 bases, and 4 bases lay outside the gene matches. The CDR3 DNA reads as TGTGCCAGCAGCCAAGATGGAGCGGGGGGGTCAGATACGCAGTATTTT. This sequence encodes CASSQDGAGGSDTQYF.

The rearrangement links TRBV7-3 to TRBJ2-2; 7 bases are a match to TRBD2. The CDR3 has 15 residues. Looked up from germline, CDR1 is SGHTA and CDR2 is FQGTGA. The ends lost 6 bases at V and 1 base at J; junction bases unmatched: 5. CDR3 in amino acids: CASSPGGGNTGELFF. As DNA, the CDR3 is TGTGCCAGCAGTCCTGGGGGGGGGAACACCGGGGAGCTGTTTTTT.

The CDR3 DNA is TGTGCCAGCAGTGGGATTAGCGGGGTCTCCTACAATGAGCAGTTCTTC. This codes for CASSGISGVSYNEQFF. V gene TRBV2 combines with J gene TRBJ2-1; 8 nucleotides align to TRBD2. Trimming cost V 4 bases and J 0 bases; bases outside gene matches: 5. The CDR3 is made up of 16 amino acids. Germline CDR1 is SNHLY and CDR2 is FYNNEI.

The chain combines TRBV2 with TRBJ2-6, with 7 bases fitting TRBD1. V was clipped by 5 bases and J by 4 bases; unmatched bases: 2. CDR1 and CDR2 (germline): SNHLY, FYNNEI. The CDR3 totals 14 residues. The CDR3 DNA reads as TGTGCCAGCAGTCAGGGGGACGGGGCCAACGTCCTGACTTTC. As protein: CASSQGDGANVLTF.

This clone came up a few times. The chain employs TRBV7-9 and TRBJ2-7; possible D gene TRBD2, 6 bases. This CDR3 is built from 14 residues. The V gene's germline CDR1 is SEHNR and CDR2 FQNEAQ (reference sequence). Trimming cost V 2 bases and J 3 bases, with 11 bases left between them. This CDR3 is CASSLRGEDYEQYF. CDR3 in DNA: TGTGCCAGCAGCTTAAGAGGGGAGGACTACGAGCAGTACTTC.

The chain recombines TRBV5-8 with TRBJ1-5; 7 nucleotides align to TRBD1. The CDR3 length is 14 residues. The V gene's germline CDR1 is SGHTS and CDR2 YDEGEE. Germline trimming cut 5 bases from V and 5 bases from J; bases unmatched to any gene: 7. In nucleotides, the CDR3 is TGTGCCAGCAGTGTCCAGGGGGAATATCAGCCCCAGCATTTT. It translates to CASSVQGEYQPQHF. The full variable domain, completed using reference TRBV5-8 and TRBJ1-5, is EAGVTQSPTHLIKTRGQQATLRCSPISGHTSVYWYQQALGLGLQFLLWYDEGEERNRGNFPPRFSGRQFPNYSSELNVNALELEDSALYLCASSVQGEYQPQHFGDGTRLSIL.

This clone occurred a few times. V usage is TRBV6-5 and J usage is TRBJ1-2; 8 positions agree with TRBD1. CDR1 and CDR2 from the germline V gene are MNHEY and SVGAGI. The CDR3 extends over 15 amino acids. After removal of 0 bases from V and 8 bases from J, the junction contained 8 bases not matched to a gene. CDR3 sequence reads: CASSYSGRGPEGYTF. DNA of the CDR3: TGTGCCAGCAGTTACTCGGGCAGGGGGCCGGAGGGCTACACCTTC.

In its sample, this clone was seen a few times. This chain connects TRBV30 to TRBJ2-2, with D possibly TRBD2 on 7 matching bases. The V and J ends lost 0 bases and 3 bases respectively, with 14 bases between them. The germline CDR1 and CDR2 sequences are GTSNPN and SVGIG (reference sequence). The CDR3 covers 16 residues. The CDR3 sequence is CAWSVLGGGDTGELFF. CDR3 bases: TGTGCCTGGAGTGTACTTGGAGGGGGGGACACCGGGGAGCTGTTTTTT.

Only a few counts were recorded for this clone. The chain is built from TRBV10-3 and TRBJ1-5; D gene unclear. Germline values: CDR1 ENHRY, CDR2 SYGVKD. The CDR3 runs to 12 residues. Trimming removed 2 bases from V and 5 bases from J, with 4 bases in between. The CDR3: CAISEGDQPQHF. In nucleotides, the CDR3 is TGTGCCATCAGTGAGGGAGATCAGCCCCAGCATTTT.